This T cell receptor (beta chain) was sequenced during a study of blood T cell repertoires in COVID-19. Background on the study: The study drew acute and convalescent COVID-19 samples from the United States, Italy and Spain. T cells, B-cell-depleted T cells, or PBMCs provided the cDNA or gDNA that served as material.

J gave up 14 bases and V 3 bases, and 10 bases lay outside the gene matches. The CDR3 loop spans 13 amino acids. The germline gives CDR1 LNHDA, CDR2 SQIVND (reference sequence). The table came from immunoSEQ multiplex PCR; TCRdb's copy has only in-frame clones and leaves some out. This sample has around 160,000 clones, with roughly 76% found just once. The TCR originated in a human donor with acute or convalescent COVID-19. The donor label of this sample is uncertain. Sequencing used peripheral blood. V is TRBV19 and J is TRBJ2-1; 7 nucleotides match TRBD2. CDR3 in DNA: TGTGCCAGTAGTATTCCGGGACTACGCGTCAAGTTCTTC. Translation gives CASSIPGLRVKFF.